The entry below gives a single TCR beta chain sequence along with its context. TCRdb analysed the RT-PCR reads with MiXCR anew, one entry per CDR3 protein. The data contain 180,000 or so distinct CDR3 sequences, about 12% of them singletons. V was trimmed by 6 bases and J by 0 bases, leaving 12 bases between them. Germline CDR1 SQVTM, CDR2 ANQGSEA. This CDR3 region has 13 residues. The sample originates from a study of response to subunit inactivated influenza vaccine. A further study also used this sample, focusing on T cells expressing NK-cell markers. From that second work: A 5'RACE template switching approach incorporating UMIs was used to make TCR beta cDNA. Sorting was limited to alpha-beta TCR-expressing T cells with an anti-gamma-delta TCR antibody in several experiments.

The rearrangement uses TRBV29-1 and TRBJ2-7, with no clear D. Sequencing was performed on CD8+ T cells sorted from PBMCs, taken roughly 13 days after vaccination. The clonotype comes from a man in his fifties or sixties who received an inactivated influenza vaccine. CDR3 protein: CSVPRPGSYEQYF. The CDR3 DNA reads as TGCAGCGTCCCCCGACCTGGCTCCTACGAGCAGTACTTC.